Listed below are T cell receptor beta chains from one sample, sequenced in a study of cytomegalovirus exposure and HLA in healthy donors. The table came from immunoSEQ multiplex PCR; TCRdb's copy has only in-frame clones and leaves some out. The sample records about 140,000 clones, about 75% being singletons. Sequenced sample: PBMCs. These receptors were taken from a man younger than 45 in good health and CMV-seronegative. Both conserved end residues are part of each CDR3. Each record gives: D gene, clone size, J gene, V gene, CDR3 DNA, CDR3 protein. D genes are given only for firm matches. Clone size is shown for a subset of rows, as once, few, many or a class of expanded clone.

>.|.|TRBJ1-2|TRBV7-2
TGTGCCAGCAGCCCCACCGTCGGACTGAACTATGGCTACACCTTC
CASSPTVGLNYGYTF
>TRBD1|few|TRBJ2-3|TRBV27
TGTGCCAGCAGTTTATCAAGGACAGGGATGACAGATACGCAGTATTTT
CASSLSRTGMTDTQYF
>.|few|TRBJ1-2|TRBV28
TGTGCCAACCAGAAGTCAGGGCTGAACTATGGCTACACCTTC
CANQKSGLNYGYTF
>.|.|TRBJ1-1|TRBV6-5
TGTGCCAGCAGTTACTGGGGGGGTAGCACTGAAGCTTTCTTT
CASSYWGGSTEAFF
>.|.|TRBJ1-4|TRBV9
TGTGCCAGCAGCCCCCGAGGGGGAACGGCAAGGGAAAAACTGTTTTTT
CASSPRGGTAREKLFF
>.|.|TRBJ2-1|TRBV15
TGTGCCACCACCTCGGGGGGCCTCTACAATGAGCAGTTCTTC
CATTSGGLYNEQFF
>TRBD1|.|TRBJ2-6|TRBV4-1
TGCGCCAGCAGCCACGCACAGCGTACAGGGGCCAACGGCCTGACTTTC
CASSHAQRTGANGLTF
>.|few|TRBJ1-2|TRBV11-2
TGTGCCAGCAGCCGGGATCAAAGCATGTATGGCTACACCTTC
CASSRDQSMYGYTF
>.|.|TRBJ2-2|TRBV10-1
TGCGCCAGCAGTGAGCCAGGGGTGAACACCGGGGAGCTGTTTTTT
CASSEPGVNTGELFF
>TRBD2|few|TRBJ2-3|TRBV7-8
TGTGCCAGCAGCTTGGGCGGGGGGGCCAAAGATACGCAGTATTTT
CASSLGGGAKDTQYF
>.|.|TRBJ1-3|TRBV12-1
TGTGCCAGCAGCCCTAACAGGGACCCTGGAAACACCATATATTTT
CASSPNRDPGNTIYF
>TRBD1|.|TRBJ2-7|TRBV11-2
TGTGCCAGCAGCTTAGTGGGGGCGGCAGGGGGTTACGAGCAGTACTTC
CASSLVGAAGGYEQYF
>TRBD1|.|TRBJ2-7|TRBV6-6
TGTGCCAGCAGTAGGACAGGGGGCTTGGGGGAGCAGTACTTC
CASSRTGGLGEQYF
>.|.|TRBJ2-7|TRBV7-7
TGTGCTAGCAGCTTTACAGGACCCAGGCGGGAGCAGTACTTC
CASSFTGPRREQYF
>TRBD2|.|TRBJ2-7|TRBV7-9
TGTGCCAGCAGCTTAGTCGGGGGGAACTTGTACGAGCAGTACTTC
CASSLVGGNLYEQYF
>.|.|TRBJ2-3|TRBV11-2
TGTGCCAGCAGCTTAATCCAGGGCACAGATACGCAGTATTTT
CASSLIQGTDTQYF
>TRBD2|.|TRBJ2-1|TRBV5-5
TGTGCCAGTCTGCGGACTAGCGGGGGGCTCTCTAATGAGCAGTTCTTC
CASLRTSGGLSNEQFF
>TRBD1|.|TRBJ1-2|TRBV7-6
TGTGCCAGCAGCCCTGGGACAGGGGCCGACTATGGCTACACCTTC
CASSPGTGADYGYTF
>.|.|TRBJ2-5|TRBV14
TGTGCCAGCAGGCCACAGGGTCTGGAGACCCAGTACTTC
CASRPQGLETQYF
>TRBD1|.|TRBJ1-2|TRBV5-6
TGTGCCAGCAGACTTCCCGGGACAGGGTGGTATGGCTACACCTTC
CASRLPGTGWYGYTF
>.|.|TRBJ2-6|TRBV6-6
TGTGCCAGCAGAGTGGGAGTCTCTGGGGCCAACGTCCTGACTTTC
CASRVGVSGANVLTF
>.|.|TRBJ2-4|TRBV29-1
TGCAGCGTTGAACAGGGGTCAGCCAAAAACATTCAGTACTTC
CSVEQGSAKNIQYF
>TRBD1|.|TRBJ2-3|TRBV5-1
TGCGCCAGCTTCGACAGGGGGCTTCAGGATACGCAGTATTTT
CASFDRGLQDTQYF
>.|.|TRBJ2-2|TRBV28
TGTGCCAGCAGTTTACGTCGGACAGCCCAAAACACCGGGGAGCTGTTTTTT
CASSLRRTAQNTGELFF
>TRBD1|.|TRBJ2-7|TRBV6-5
TGTGCCAGCAGTCTCTACGACAGGGGAACCTACGAGCAGTACTTC
CASSLYDRGTYEQYF
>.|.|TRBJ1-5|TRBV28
TGTGCCAGCAGTTCAGGGGTTAATCAGCCCCAGCATTTT
CASSSGVNQPQHF
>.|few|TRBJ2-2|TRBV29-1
TGCAGCGTTGTCCAGGGCGACACCGGGGAGCTGTTTTTT
CSVVQGDTGELFF
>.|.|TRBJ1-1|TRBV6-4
TGTGCCAGCAGTACAAAGTACCCTAACACTGAAGCTTTCTTT
CASSTKYPNTEAFF
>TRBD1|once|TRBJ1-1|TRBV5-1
TGCGCCAGCAGCGATCAGGGGGCCGGGGTGACTGAAGCTTTCTTT
CASSDQGAGVTEAFF
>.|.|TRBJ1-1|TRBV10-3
TGTGCCACAACCACGGGTAGGAGGAACACTGAAGCTTTCTTT
CATTTGRRNTEAFF
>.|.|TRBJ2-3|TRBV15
TGTGCCTCTCGGAGTAGGAGCACAGATACGCAGTATTTT
CASRSRSTDTQYF
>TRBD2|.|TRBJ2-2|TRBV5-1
TGCGCCAGCAGCTTGGTCGGACTAGGGTCCGGGGAGCTGTTTTTT
CASSLVGLGSGELFF
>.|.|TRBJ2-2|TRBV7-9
TGTGCCAGCTCTAGGAGGGGGCAACGAGGAACCGGGGAGCTGTTTTTT
CASSRRGQRGTGELFF
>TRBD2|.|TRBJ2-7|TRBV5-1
TGCGCCAGCAGCTTGGGAGGCTTCGGACTAGCGGATTACGAGCAGTACTTC
CASSLGGFGLADYEQYF
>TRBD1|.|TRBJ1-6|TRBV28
TGTGCCGGCTCTGGACAGGGGAATTCACCCCTCCACTTT
CAGSGQGNSPLHF
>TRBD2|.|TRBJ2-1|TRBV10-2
TGCGCCTCCGGGAGGGCCCCCAATGAGCAGTTCTTC
CASGRAPNEQFF
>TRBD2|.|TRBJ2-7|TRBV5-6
TGTGCCAGCAGCTTGTTGCTAGCGGGGACCTACGAGCAGTACTTC
CASSLLLAGTYEQYF
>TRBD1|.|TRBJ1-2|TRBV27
TGTGCCAGCAGTTCTAATCGACAGGGAGGCGGCTACACCTTC
CASSSNRQGGGYTF
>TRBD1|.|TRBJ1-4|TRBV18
TGTGCCAGCTCACCGGGGACAGCGTTTGGGGAAAAACTGTTTTTT
CASSPGTAFGEKLFF
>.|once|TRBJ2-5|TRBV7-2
TGTGCCAGCAGCACCCTAAGAGAGACCCAGTACTTC
CASSTLRETQYF
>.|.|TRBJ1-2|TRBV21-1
TGTGCCAGCAAAAACAGGGGTGGCTACACCTTC
CASKNRGGYTF
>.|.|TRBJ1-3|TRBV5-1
TGCGCCAGCAGCTTAGCGGACGCTCGCTCTGGAAACACCATATATTTT
CASSLADARSGNTIYF
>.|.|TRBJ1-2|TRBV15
TGTGCCACCAGCAGAGAAGCCGCGAGCACCGACTATGGCTACACCTTC
CATSREAASTDYGYTF
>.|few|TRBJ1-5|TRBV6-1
TGTGCCAGCAGTGAAATCACGGGAAATCAGCCCCAGCATTTT
CASSEITGNQPQHF
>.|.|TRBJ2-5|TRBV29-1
TGCAGCGTCGAGCGGACCCCCAAAGAGACCCAGTACTTC
CSVERTPKETQYF
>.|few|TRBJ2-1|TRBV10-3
TGTGCCATCAGTGAGTCGACTCGGGGCAATGAGCAGTTCTTC
CAISESTRGNEQFF